Each of the 15 T cell receptor beta chains below was sequenced from the same sample in a study of PD-1 blockade in classical Hodgkin lymphoma. Sample time point: cycle 4 day 1 (C4D1), after less than seven weeks of nivolumab. No patient escaped relapse after autologous stem cell transplantation, and brentuximab vedotin exposure varied. Magnetic negative selection of thawed PBMCs was the method by which CD4+ T cells were purified. Clones were sequenced by immunoSEQ multiplex PCR, and TCRdb holds only the in-frame ones, with some missing. The table lists about 17,000 clones, 70% of them singletons. This material consisted of CD4+ T cells from blood, taken before the fourth cycle of nivolumab. These TCRs come from a human donor with classical Hodgkin lymphoma.

The genes are TRBV19 and TRBJ2-2; 14 bases match TRBD2. Trimming cost V 3 bases and J 7 bases; bases outside gene matches: 4. The CDR3 sequence is 16 residues long. Germline assignment: CDR1 LNHDA and CDR2 SQIVND (reference sequence). The CDR3 DNA reads as TGTGCCAGTAGTATTCCGGGACTAGCGGGAGTCGGGGAGCTGTTTTTT. The encoded protein is CASSIPGLAGVGELFF.

The chain is built from TRBV2 and TRBJ1-2; 7 bases map to TRBD1. V gave up 4 bases and J gave up 3 bases; unmatched junction bases: 5. CDR1 and CDR2 (germline): SNHLY, FYNNEI. The CDR3 covers 14 residues. This CDR3 is CASSAGQTYYGYTF. DNA of the CDR3: TGTGCCAGCAGTGCGGGACAGACCTACTATGGCTACACCTTC. Drawing the rest from reference TRBV2 and TRBJ1-2, the complete variable domain is EPEVTQTPSHQVTQMGQEVILRCVPISNHLYFYWYRQILGQKVEFLVSFYNNEISEKSEIFDDQFSVERPDGSNFTLKIRSTKLEDSAMYFCASSAGQTYYGYTFGSGTRLTVV.

The rearrangement links TRBV7-3 to TRBJ2-3, with D unclear. In germline, CDR1 is SGHTA, CDR2 FQGTGA. V gave up 5 bases and J gave up 2 bases, with 14 bases separating them. CDR3 length equals 15 residues. CDR3 amino acids: CASSPTSVFTDTQYF. The CDR3 region has the DNA TGTGCCAGCAGCCCAACATCGGTGTTCACAGATACGCAGTATTTT.

V and J are TRBV6-1 and TRBJ2-5; D call uncertain. Germline values: CDR1 MNHNS, CDR2 SASEGT. The V and J ends lost 3 bases and 4 bases respectively, with 9 bases between them. The CDR3 contains 13 residues. DNA of the CDR3: TGTGCCAGCAGTGATGGCTTCGGAGAGACCCAGTACTTC. It specifies CASSDGFGETQYF.

V usage is TRBV7-2 and J usage is TRBJ1-3, with a possible D match to TRBD1 (5 bases). V was cut by 5 bases and J by 4 bases, with 18 bases left in between. CDR3 length: 16 residues. The germline gives CDR1 SGHTA, CDR2 FQGNSA. This chain's CDR3 is CASSPNPWTRGNTIYF. The CDR3 nucleotides are TGTGCCAGCAGCCCAAACCCCTGGACAAGAGGAAACACCATATATTTT.

The V gene is TRBV7-9, the J gene TRBJ1-2; weak D call: TRBD1 (6 bases). Germline V CDR1 and CDR2: SEHNR, FQNEAQ (reference sequence). The CDR3 totals 13 residues. The ends were cut back, 1 base at V and 5 bases at J, with 8 bases in the middle. The CDR3 nucleotides are TGTGCCAGCAGCTTAGGGACAGAATATGGCTACACCTTC. As protein: CASSLGTEYGYTF.

V usage is TRBV6-5 and J usage is TRBJ2-2; TRBD2 is a possible D gene (6 bases). The germline V and J ends were trimmed by 6 bases and 4 bases, with 12 bases remaining between them. The germline V gene has CDR1 MNHEY and CDR2 SVGAGI. This CDR3 spans 14 amino acids. CDR3 region: CASRGPAGTGELFF. For the CDR3, the DNA is TGTGCCAGCAGGGGACCAGCGGGCACCGGGGAGCTGTTTTTT.

This clone was seen more than once but under ten times. The V gene is TRBV7-6, the J gene TRBJ2-3; 9 nucleotides align to TRBD2. Germline CDR1 reads SGHVS; CDR2 reads FNYEAQ. V gave up 5 bases and J gave up 5 bases; unmatched junction bases: 5. The CDR3 sequence is 14 residues long. The DNA of the CDR3 is TGTGCCAGCAGCCCGTGGACTAGCGTAGATACGCAGTATTTT. Translation gives CASSPWTSVDTQYF.

The chain carries TRBV5-4 and TRBJ1-2; no clear D. The germline CDR1 and CDR2 sequences are SGHNT and YYREEE (reference sequence). V shed 1 base and J shed 6 bases, with 13 bases lying between them. The CDR3 extends over 14 amino acids. CDR3 DNA: TGTGCCAGCAGCTTGTGGGTATCGTTTGATGGCTACACCTTC. Translated, it gives CASSLWVSFDGYTF.

CDR3 sequence (DNA): TGCAGCGTTTCGCCCGGGACACTCTATGGCTACACCTTC. Translating gives CSVSPGTLYGYTF. The chain joins TRBV29-1 to TRBJ1-2, with D maybe TRBD1 (6 bases). With 5 bases removed from V and 4 bases from J, the gap between germline ends came to 14 bases. The CDR3 runs 13 residues. Germline V gene data show CDR1 as SQVTM and CDR2 as ANQGSEA. The full variable domain, with the rest looked up from reference TRBV29-1 and TRBJ1-2, is SAVISQKPSRDICQRGTSLTIQCQVDSQVTMMFWYRQQPGQSLTLIATANQGSEATYESGFVIDKFPISRPNLTFSTLTVSNMSPEDSSIYLCSVSPGTLYGYTFGSGTRLTVV.

This clone was counted a few times. CDR3 coding DNA: TGTGCCAGCAGCCAACAGGCTGGGGCAGATACGCAGTATTTT. Amino acids: CASSQQAGADTQYF. V is TRBV16 and J is TRBJ2-3, with unresolved D. The CDR3 totals 14 residues. V lost 2 bases and J 4 bases, leaving 10 bases between the germline ends. Per the germline V gene, CDR1 is KGHSY and CDR2 is FQNENV.

This clone was detected only once. The chain couples TRBV5-6 to TRBJ2-7; 11 positions match TRBD2. Trimming at V came to 0 bases and at J to 6 bases, leaving 2 bases not matched to a gene. This CDR3 has 14 residues. CDR1 is SGHDT, CDR2 YYEEEE, per germline. CDR3 protein: CASSLGLAGTEQYF. The CDR3 nucleotides read TGTGCCAGCAGCTTGGGACTAGCGGGAACCGAGCAGTACTTC.

The V call is TRBV7-2, the J call TRBJ1-5; 8 nucleotides line up with TRBD1. This CDR3 is 16 amino acids long. The J segment lost 6 bases and the V segment lost 1 base, leaving 8 bases of the junction unmatched. Germline loops: CDR1 SGHTA, CDR2 FQGNSA. The CDR3 DNA is TGTGCCAGCAGCTTAGATATTGCAGGGGGCAGTCAGCCCCAGCATTTT. Translating it yields CASSLDIAGGSQPQHF.

The chain has TRBV27 and TRBJ2-4; D possibly corresponds to TRBD2 (7 bases). The CDR3 covers 16 residues. Germline V gene lookup returns CDR1 MNHEY and CDR2 SMNVEV (reference sequence). Trimming removed 8 bases from V and 6 bases from J, with 23 bases in between. CDR3 nucleotide sequence: TGTGCCAGCTCCCGCGCCGGGGCGGGGGCGGGAAACATTCAGTACTTC. Amino acids: CASSRAGAGAGNIQYF.

The chain combines TRBV28 with TRBJ1-2; tentatively, D is TRBD1 (5 bases). The CDR3 totals 13 residues. Germline V gene sequence: CDR1 MDHEN, CDR2 SYDVKM. V shed 5 bases and J shed 3 bases, with 10 bases lying between them. This CDR3 reads CASSGDVDYGYTF. Written as DNA, the CDR3 is TGTGCCAGCAGTGGGGACGTTGACTATGGCTACACCTTC.